The present TCR beta chain was sequenced within a study of blood T cell repertoires in COVID-19. Losses at the gene ends were 2 bases for V and 7 bases for J; bases not matched to a gene: 7. CDR3 length equals 15 residues. Germline values: CDR1 SGHTA, CDR2 FQGNSA. The data were produced by immunoSEQ multiplex PCR, yet TCRdb's version contains in-frame clones alone and is incomplete. The data show about 410,000 clones, 75% to 90% seen once. This clonotype was sampled from a woman aged 40 to 50 with COVID-19, enrolled during active disease. The sample consisted of peripheral blood. This sequence joins TRBV7-2 and TRBJ1-4; 7 positions agree with TRBD1. For the CDR3, the DNA is TGTGCCAGCAGCTTAAACACAGGGGCGCGTGAAAAACTGTTTTTT. It encodes CASSLNTGAREKLFF.